These T cell receptor beta chains were read from a single sample in a study of control samples from healthy donors and cancer patients. Sequencing used immunoSEQ multiplex PCR; TCRdb keeps in-frame clones, though not all of them. The data contain approximately 89,000 clones, about 87% of them singletons. Specimen: blood. The source is a man aged 45-60 years in good health. Both conserved end residues are part of each CDR3. D genes are given only for firm matches. Part of the rows lack a size; the others show once, few, many or a class for expanded clones.

-	TRBV24-1	-	TRBJ2-7	CATSDFGLQDLISEQYF	TGTGCCACCAGTGATTTTGGGCTACAGGACCTAATTTCCGAGCAGTACTTC
-	TRBV4-2	-	TRBJ2-1	CASSQVSDSQLGFF	TGTGCCAGCAGCCAAGTGTCGGACTCCCAACTGGGGTTCTTC
-	TRBV18	-	TRBJ2-3	CASSPFSDTQYF	TGTGCCAGCTCACCTTTCTCAGATACGCAGTATTTT
-	TRBV3-1/TRBV3-2	-	TRBJ2-5	CASSQGPTWGAQYF	TGTGCCAGCAGCCAAGGCCCCACTTGGGGGGCCCAGTACTTC
-	TRBV5-1	-	TRBJ1-4	CASSRTLGLTNEKLFF	TGCGCCAGCAGCCGCACCTTAGGGTTAACTAATGAAAAACTGTTTTTT
-	TRBV27	-	TRBJ2-3	CASSSQGLTGTQYF	TGTGCCAGCAGTTCCCAGGGCCTTACAGGAACGCAGTATTTT
-	TRBV12-3/TRBV12-4	-	TRBJ2-7	CASSFRQGGEQYF	TGTGCCAGCAGTTTTCGGCAGGGGGGCGAGCAGTACTTC
TRBD1	TRBV24-1	-	TRBJ2-7	CATSEPGTGKEQYF	TGTGCCACCAGTGAACCCGGGACAGGGAAAGAGCAGTACTTC
-	TRBV24-1	-	TRBJ1-2	CATRDAVGYTF	TGTGCCACCAGGGACGCCGTTGGCTACACCTTC
-	TRBV5-1	-	TRBJ1-6	CASSSRTDDNSPLHF	TGCGCCAGCAGCTCCCGGACAGACGATAATTCACCCCTCCACTTT
-	TRBV27	-	TRBJ2-1	CASSLSVSGRNEQFF	TGTGCCAGCAGTTTATCGGTTTCTGGACGGAATGAGCAGTTCTTC
-	TRBV13	-	TRBJ1-4	CASSPTGREKLFF	TGTGCCAGCAGCCCGACAGGCCGGGAAAAACTGTTTTTT
TRBD1	TRBV30	-	TRBJ1-5	CAWRGTGGNQPQHF	TGTGCCTGGAGGGGGACAGGGGGAAATCAGCCCCAGCATTTT
TRBD1	TRBV5-6	-	TRBJ1-5	CASSVQGASNQPQHF	TGTGCCAGCAGCGTACAGGGGGCAAGCAATCAGCCCCAGCATTTT
-	TRBV4-3	-	TRBJ1-5	CASSQEGNSNQPQHF	TGCGCCAGCAGCCAAGAAGGCAATAGCAATCAGCCCCAGCATTTT
TRBD1	TRBV12-3/TRBV12-4	-	TRBJ1-1	CASSRGPTEAFF	TGTGCCAGCAGCAGGGGGCCCACTGAAGCTTTCTTT
-	TRBV4-3	-	TRBJ1-1	CASSLAVGGNTEAFF	TGCGCCAGCAGCCTCGCAGTGGGGGGGAACACTGAAGCTTTCTTT
-	TRBV7-3	-	TRBJ1-1	CASSAQGSTEAFF	TGTGCCAGCAGCGCACAGGGAAGCACTGAAGCTTTCTTT
TRBD1	TRBV6-1	once	TRBJ2-3	CASSERQGTTDTQYF	TGTGCCAGCAGTGAACGACAGGGGACCACAGATACGCAGTATTTT
-	TRBV7-2	-	TRBJ1-2	CASSLATNYGYTF	TGTGCCAGCAGCTTGGCAACTAACTATGGCTACACCTTC
TRBD1	TRBV5-1	-	TRBJ2-3	CASSSWTGTDTQYF	TGCGCCAGCAGCTCATGGACAGGGACAGATACGCAGTATTTT
-	TRBV6-6	-	TRBJ2-3	CASSGGFTDTQYF	TGTGCCAGCAGTGGCGGATTCACAGATACGCAGTATTTT
TRBD1	TRBV9	-	TRBJ1-1	CASSVGSTIQGRESTEAFF	TGTGCCAGCAGCGTCGGCAGTACGATACAGGGGAGGGAGAGCACTGAAGCTTTCTTT